These 32 T cell receptor beta chains came from one sample sequenced in a study of T cells in Graves' hyperthyroidism and ophthalmopathy. Amplified regions were TCR beta CDR3 sequences from RNA transcripts. Initially, a first-round RT-PCR of the TCR CDR3 employed the HTBI primer set. One entry per CDR3 protein results from TCRdb running MiXCR on the multiplex PCR reads. The table lists 550,000 to 700,000 distinct CDR3 sequences, about 15% of them singletons, with 4.3% in the top ten. Material for sequencing was blood. The receptors stem from a woman between 40 and 50 years old with Graves' ophthalmopathy.

This clonotype was detected many times. The chain is built from TRBV28 and TRBJ2-7; D is ambiguous. The CDR3 is 17 amino acids. The V gene lost 0 bases and the J gene lost 6 bases, with 21 bases spanning the gap. Germline V lookup: CDR1 MDHEN, CDR2 SYDVKM. In DNA form, the CDR3 reads TGTGCCAGCAGTTTATGTAAGCTCCCGGGTGGGATCTGCGAGCAGTACTTC. Its translation: CASSLCKLPGGICEQYF.

This clonotype was seen ten or more times. CDR3 protein: CASTPGGWGMNTEAFF. CDR3 DNA: TGTGCCAGTACCCCTGGGGGATGGGGTATGAACACTGAAGCTTTCTTT. This chain connects TRBV19 to TRBJ1-1; possible D gene TRBD1, 5 bases. V lost 7 bases and J 0 bases, leaving 18 bases between the germline ends. Germline V CDR1 and CDR2: LNHDA, SQIVND (reference sequence). The CDR3 is made up of 16 amino acids.

This clonotype was detected many times. The chain is built from TRBV6-5 and TRBJ2-7, with D possibly matching TRBD2 (5 bases). The CDR3 is 14 residues long. Germline CDR1 MNHEY, CDR2 SVGAGI. V lost 2 bases and J lost 6, with 14 bases in between. CDR3 nucleotides: TGTGCCAGCAGTTACGGAGGCCCCTACATCGAGCAGTACTTC. It specifies CASSYGGPYIEQYF.

The V call is TRBV7-2, the J call TRBJ2-7, with 9 bases aligning to TRBD2. V lost 10 bases to trimming and J lost 1 base; unmatched junction nucleotides: 5. This CDR3 has 13 residues. Germline lookup yields CDR1 SGHTA and CDR2 FQGNSA. CDR3 in DNA: TGTGCCACCACGGCGGGAGGGTCCTACGAGCAGTACTTC. Its protein is CATTAGGSYEQYF.

This clonotype was counted ten times or more. The chain is built from TRBV12-3 or TRBV12-4 and TRBJ2-7; possible D gene TRBD2, 5 bases. The CDR3 consists of 13 residues. Between the trimmed V and J ends, which lost 8 bases and 3 bases, there was a span of 14 bases. CDR3 DNA: TGTGCCAGCGCACCCGCACGGGGCTACGAGCAGTACTTC. Amino acids: CASAPARGYEQYF.

The sample holds a few counts of this clonotype. The rearrangement joins TRBV6-5 to TRBJ1-6; D possibly corresponds to TRBD1 (5 bases). Trimming removed 2 bases from V and 10 bases from J, with 21 bases in between. This CDR3 comprises 17 residues. CDR1 is MNHEY and CDR2 is SVGAGI in the germline V gene. CDR3 DNA sequence: TGTGCCAGCAGTTACAATGGGGACTTAGGCTATGGCTCACCCCTCCACTTT. Amino acids: CASSYNGDLGYGSPLHF.

The rearrangement uses TRBV2 and TRBJ2-7, with 11 bases fitting TRBD2. V lost 6 bases and J lost 6; bases outside the gene matches: 7. There are 14 residues in the CDR3. CDR1 is SNHLY and CDR2 is FYNNEI in the germline V gene. CDR3 nucleotides: TGTGCCAGCAGGAGACGGACTAGCGGGCTCGAGCAGTACTTC. This gives the protein CASRRRTSGLEQYF.

There are many counts of this clonotype. The chain recombines TRBV11-2 with TRBJ2-3; maybe TRBD2 (5 bases). Per the germline V gene, CDR1 is SGHAT and CDR2 is FQNNGV. Trimming pared 4 bases from V and 6 bases from J, leaving 20 bases between. CDR3 length: 16 residues. The CDR3, as DNA: TGTGCCAGCAGCTCTAATCTTCGGGAAGCCCAGGATACGCAGTATTTT. It translates to CASSSNLREAQDTQYF.

The chain uses TRBV20-1 and TRBJ2-5; D uncertain. Germline V gene lookup returns CDR1 DFQATT and CDR2 SNEGSKA (reference sequence). The CDR3 length is 20 residues. Between the trimmed V and J ends, which lost 5 bases and 0 bases, there was a span of 31 bases. The CDR3 coding sequence is TGCAGTGCTCAAGAGCCCCGGGCAGGTGGGGTTTGGGGATACCAAGAGACCCAGTACTTC. This translates into CSAQEPRAGGVWGYQETQYF.

This clonotype has only a few counts. This sequence joins TRBV6-1 and TRBJ2-2; TRBD2 matches 9 bases. CDR3 length equals 13 residues. Germline V CDR1 and CDR2: MNHNS, SASEGT. Trimming cost V 8 bases and J 6 bases; bases outside gene matches: 4. CDR3 DNA: TGTGCCAGCTGCGGGAGGGAAGCCGGGGAGCTGTTTTTT. Residues: CASCGREAGELFF.

This clonotype was observed a few times. The CDR3, as DNA: TGCGCCAGCAGCCGAACCCCCGGGACCCTCCAAGAGACCCAGTACTTC. Translated: CASSRTPGTLQETQYF. The V and J genes are TRBV4-1 and TRBJ2-5, with D perhaps TRBD1 or TRBD2 (5 bases each). Germline assignment: CDR1 MGHRA and CDR2 YSYEKL. The CDR3 is 16 amino acids. V lost 4 bases, J lost 1 base, and 16 bases lay in between.

This clonotype was counted ten times or more. This chain links TRBV28 with TRBJ2-7; D may be TRBD1 (6 bases). The V gene's germline CDR1 is MDHEN and CDR2 SYDVKM. Trimming took off 7 bases at V and 3 bases at J, with 16 bases between the two ends. The CDR3 length is 14 residues. CDR3: CASKVAGEHYEQYF. As DNA, the CDR3 is TGTGCCAGCAAGGTAGCAGGGGAACACTACGAGCAGTACTTC.

Only a few counts were recorded for this clonotype. The chain couples TRBV11-1 to TRBJ2-2; D is ambiguous. The CDR3 spans 15 residues. Trimming took off 1 base at V and 6 bases at J, with 12 bases between the two ends. CDR1 SGHAT and CDR2 FQDESV come from the germline V gene (reference sequence). The CDR3: CASSLVSHGSGELFF. Here the CDR3 DNA reads TGTGCCAGCAGCTTAGTCAGCCATGGGTCCGGGGAGCTGTTTTTT. Combining the CDR3 with reference TRBV11-1 and TRBJ2-2 gives the whole variable domain EAEVAQSPRYKITEKSQAVAFWCDPISGHATLYWYRQILGQGPELLVQFQDESVVDDSQLPKDRFSAERLKGVDSTLKIQPAELGDSAMYLCASSLVSHGSGELFFGEGSRLTVL.

The J gene is TRBJ2-7, the V gene TRBV4-2, with TRBD2 identical over 7 bases. CDR1 LGHNA and CDR2 YNFKEQ come from the germline V gene. This CDR3 has 14 amino acids. With V trimmed by 4 bases and J by 5 bases, 8 bases remained unmatched. The CDR3 nucleotides read TGTGCCAGCAGCCCGGGGGGAGCTTTCGACGAGCAGTACTTC. This encodes CASSPGGAFDEQYF.

This clonotype was counted many times. The chain couples TRBV20-1 to TRBJ2-5; 10 nucleotides line up with TRBD2. Germline V gives CDR1 DFQATT, CDR2 SNEGSKA (reference sequence). V gave up 4 bases and J gave up 2 bases; unmatched junction bases: 10. The length of the CDR3 is 16 residues. CDR3 protein: CSANQPGLAQQETQYF. The CDR3 DNA reads as TGCAGTGCTAACCAACCGGGACTAGCGCAACAAGAGACCCAGTACTTC.

This clonotype was seen more than once but under ten times. CDR3 DNA: TGTGCCAGCAGAGAGGGCGGGACACGAATCTACGAGCAGTACTTC. This sequence encodes CASREGGTRIYEQYF. V and J are TRBV6-1 and TRBJ2-7; D assignment may be TRBD1 or TRBD2 (6 bases each). The CDR3 length is 15 residues. Trimming removed 6 bases at V and 3 bases at J, with 18 bases between. The germline V gene encodes CDR1 MNHNS and CDR2 SASEGT.

This clonotype was seen ten or more times. At one end the junction does not follow the germline gene, possibly because of a read error. This rearrangement joins TRBV3-1 to TRBJ2-7; D not certain. The CDR3 totals 12 residues. CDR1 and CDR2 (germline): LGHDT, YNNKEL (reference sequence). The CDR3 region has the DNA TGTGCCAGCAGTCAAGGGATCGGGGAGCAGTACTTC. Residues: CASSQGIGEQYF.

This chain uses TRBV29-1 with TRBJ2-2; D possibly corresponds to TRBD2 (6 bases). This CDR3 is built from 15 residues. Looked up from germline, CDR1 is SQVTM and CDR2 is ANQGSEA. Trimming pared 7 bases from V and 2 bases from J, leaving 17 bases between. The CDR3 protein is CSAKLATRNTGELFF. As DNA, the CDR3 is TGCAGCGCCAAACTAGCAACCCGCAACACCGGGGAGCTGTTTTTT.

This clonotype occurred many times. V and J are TRBV25-1 and TRBJ2-5; unclear D gene. The ends were cut back, 5 bases at V and 7 bases at J, with 5 bases in the middle. This CDR3 is 10 amino acids long. Germline loops: CDR1 MGHDK, CDR2 SYGVNS. CDR3 DNA sequence: TGTGCCAGCAGTTCGGTGACCCAGTACTTC. This sequence encodes CASSSVTQYF.

This clonotype was found many times. The rearrangement joins TRBV6-1 to TRBJ2-7; D is unclear. Between the trimmed V and J ends, which lost 6 bases and 2 bases, there was a span of 14 bases. The CDR3 loop spans 14 amino acids. Germline V gene lookup returns CDR1 MNHNS and CDR2 SASEGT. CDR3 coding DNA: TGTGCCAGCAGACCGTACGGAACAACCTACGAGCAGTACTTC. Its protein product is CASRPYGTTYEQYF.

This clonotype was seen at least ten times. The V call is TRBV12-3 or TRBV12-4, the J call TRBJ2-5, with D tentatively TRBD2 (6 bases). V dropped 9 bases and J dropped 4 bases, with 24 bases sitting between them. The CDR3 has 16 residues. Here the CDR3 reads CARTECGPGAGETQYF. CDR3 coding DNA: TGTGCCAGAACCGAGTGTGGGCCGGGAGCTGGAGAGACCCAGTACTTC.

This clonotype was seen repeatedly, ten times or more. One end of the junction varies from germline; a read error may be responsible. J is TRBJ1-1 and V is TRBV28, with 7 nucleotides matching TRBD1. The CDR3 length is 12 residues. CDR1 MDHEN and CDR2 SYDVKM come from the germline V gene. CDR3 loop: CAGSLQGLEAFF. CDR3 sequence (DNA): TGTGCCGGCAGTTTACAGGGGCTTGAAGCTTTCTTT.

The chain is built from TRBV7-2 and TRBJ1-2; maybe TRBD1 (5 bases). CDR3 length: 14 amino acids. Germline V gene data show CDR1 as SGHTA and CDR2 as FQGNSA. V was shortened by 5 bases and J by 3 bases, with 13 bases between the two germline ends. The CDR3 sequence: CASSQDGGYYGYTF. CDR3 DNA: TGTGCCAGCAGCCAAGACGGGGGGTACTATGGCTACACCTTC.

V is TRBV27 and J is TRBJ2-7, with TRBD2 identical over 14 bases. The CDR3 is 16 residues long. CDR1 MNHEY and CDR2 SMNVEV come from the germline V gene (reference sequence). V lost 7 bases to trimming and J lost 4 bases; unmatched junction nucleotides: 9. The CDR3 loop reads CASKGLAGVMGYEQYF. CDR3 sequence (DNA): TGTGCCAGCAAGGGACTAGCGGGAGTAATGGGTTACGAGCAGTACTTC.

This clonotype appeared many times. The chain combines TRBV28 with TRBJ2-7; maybe TRBD2 (6 bases). Between the trimmed V and J ends, which lost 7 bases and 3 bases, there was a span of 10 bases. The germline V gene has CDR1 MDHEN and CDR2 SYDVKM. This CDR3 is built from 12 residues. The CDR3 region is CASTGGVYEQYF. The CDR3 bases are TGTGCCAGCACCGGAGGGGTCTACGAGCAGTACTTC.

The chain couples TRBV6-1 to TRBJ1-1; D not resolved. V lost 0 bases to trimming and J lost 7 bases, with 9 bases between them. There are 13 residues in the CDR3. Germline-derived CDR1 and CDR2 are MNHNS and SASEGT. The CDR3 loop reads CASSEALRSEAFF. The CDR3 DNA reads TGTGCCAGCAGTGAAGCGCTCCGCAGTGAAGCTTTCTTT.

In this sample, this clonotype turned up many times. The rearrangement uses TRBV29-1 and TRBJ2-5, with TRBD2 matching 13 bases. The CDR3 has 15 residues. Germline lookup yields CDR1 SQVTM and CDR2 ANQGSEA. V dropped 0 bases and J dropped 5; count of bases not matched to a gene: 3. Here the CDR3 reads CSVEDMTSGRETQYF. The CDR3 coding sequence is TGCAGCGTTGAAGATATGACTAGCGGGAGGGAGACCCAGTACTTC.

The chain employs TRBV28 and TRBJ2-7; D remains ambiguous. Trimming shortened V by 3 bases and J by 2 bases, and 17 bases separated the two germline ends. CDR3 length equals 16 residues. Germline assignment: CDR1 MDHEN and CDR2 SYDVKM. CDR3 coding DNA: TGTGCCAGCAGTTTTTCTTATGGGGTTGTAGCCTACGAGCAGTACTTC. Encoded protein: CASSFSYGVVAYEQYF.

Many counts were recorded for this clonotype. The genes are TRBV6-1 and TRBJ2-7, with 8 positions matching TRBD1. The CDR3 length is 14 residues. Unmatched junction bases numbered 3, after V lost 4 bases and J lost 1 base. The germline V gene encodes CDR1 MNHNS and CDR2 SASEGT. CDR3 DNA sequence: TGTGCCAGCAGTGGCAGGGGGCGATCCTACGAGCAGTACTTC. Translation: CASSGRGRSYEQYF.

Many counts were recorded for this clonotype. The rearrangement uses TRBV6-4 and TRBJ2-5; possibly TRBD1 for D (7 bases). The germline V gene encodes CDR1 MRHNA and CDR2 SNTAGT. This CDR3 has 13 residues. Trimming left V 3 bases short and J 7 bases short, with 12 bases between. CDR3 protein: CASSDTQGGTQYF. The CDR3 DNA sequence: TGTGCCAGCAGTGATACCCAGGGGGGGACCCAGTACTTC.

This clonotype occurred many times. The CDR3 DNA reads as TGTGCCAGCAGTTCCCCCACCCAGAGGGGAGTCGACGAGCAGTACTTC. Translation: CASSSPTQRGVDEQYF. This chain joins TRBV11-2 and TRBJ2-7; D is tentatively TRBD1 or TRBD2 (5 bases each). Per germline, CDR1 SGHAT and CDR2 FQNNGV. The ends were cut back, 6 bases at V and 5 bases at J, with 23 bases in the middle. This CDR3 contains 16 residues.

Worth noting for this clonotype: A read error is possible here, since a much larger clone lies one base away. The chain links TRBV7-8 to TRBJ2-7, with 14 bases aligning to TRBD2. V shed 0 bases, J shed 6 bases, and the junction held 7 bases outside the gene matches. CDR3 size: 17 residues. Germline CDR1 reads SGHVS; CDR2 reads FQNEAQ. The CDR3 sequence is CASSLAPRLAGGTEQYF. DNA of the CDR3: TGTGCCAGCAGCTTAGCCCCGAGACTAGCGGGAGGGACCGAGCAGTACTTC.